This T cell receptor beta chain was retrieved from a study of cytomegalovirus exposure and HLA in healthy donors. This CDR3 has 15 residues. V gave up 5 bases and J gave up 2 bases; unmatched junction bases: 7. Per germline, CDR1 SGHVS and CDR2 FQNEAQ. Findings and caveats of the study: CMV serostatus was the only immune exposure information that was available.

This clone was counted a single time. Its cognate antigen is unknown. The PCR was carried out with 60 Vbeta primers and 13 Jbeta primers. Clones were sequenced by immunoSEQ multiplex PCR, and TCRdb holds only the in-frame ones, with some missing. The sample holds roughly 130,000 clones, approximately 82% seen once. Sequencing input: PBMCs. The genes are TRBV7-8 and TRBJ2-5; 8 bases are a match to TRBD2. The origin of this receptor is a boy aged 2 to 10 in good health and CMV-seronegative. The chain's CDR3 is CASSGAGTRQETQYF. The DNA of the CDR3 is TGTGCCAGCAGCGGCGCCGGGACTAGACAAGAGACCCAGTACTTC.